This T cell receptor beta chain was obtained from a study of shared clonotypes between healthy human individuals. This clone has just one count. Other DNA sequences in this specimen translate into the identical CDR3. V lost 3 bases to trimming and J lost 1 base, with 2 bases between them. This CDR3 is built from 12 residues. Germline loops: CDR1 ENHRY, CDR2 SYGVKD. Sequenced by immunoSEQ multiplex PCR; TCRdb stores in-frame clones only, minus some. The sample records 650,000 to 750,000 clones, less than 80% being singletons. The clonotype comes from a woman between 25 and 40 years old in good health. The chain links TRBV10-3 to TRBJ2-3; D is unclear. Sequenced: memory CD4+ T cells sorted from blood. Subset noted: CD45RA-negative fraction. The CDR3 DNA is TGTGCCATCAGTGACCGCACAGATACGCAGTATTTT. Its translation: CAISDRTDTQYF.